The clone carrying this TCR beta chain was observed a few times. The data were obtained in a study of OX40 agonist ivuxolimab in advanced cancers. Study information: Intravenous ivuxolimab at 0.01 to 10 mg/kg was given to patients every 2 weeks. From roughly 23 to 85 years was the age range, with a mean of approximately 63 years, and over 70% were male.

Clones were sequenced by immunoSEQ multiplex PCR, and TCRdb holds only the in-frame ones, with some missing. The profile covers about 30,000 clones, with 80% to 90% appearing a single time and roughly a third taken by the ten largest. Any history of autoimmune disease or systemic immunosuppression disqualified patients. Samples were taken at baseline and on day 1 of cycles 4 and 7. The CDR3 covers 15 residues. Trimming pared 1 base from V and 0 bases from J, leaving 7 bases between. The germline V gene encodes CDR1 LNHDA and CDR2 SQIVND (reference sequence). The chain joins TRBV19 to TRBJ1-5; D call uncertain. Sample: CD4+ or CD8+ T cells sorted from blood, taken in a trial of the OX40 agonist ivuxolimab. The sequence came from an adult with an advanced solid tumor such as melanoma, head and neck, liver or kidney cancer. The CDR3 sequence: CASSIGTSSNQPQHF. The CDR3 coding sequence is TGTGCCAGTAGTATAGGAACGAGTAGCAATCAGCCCCAGCATTTT.